These T cell receptor beta chains were read from a single sample in a study of OX40 agonist ivuxolimab in advanced cancers. Profiled with immunoSEQ multiplex PCR; TCRdb holds only in-frame clones, not every one. The sample shows about 75,000 clones, about 85% of them seen only once. This sample comprised CD4+ or CD8+ T cells sorted from blood, obtained in a trial of the OX40 agonist ivuxolimab. These TCRs come from an adult with an advanced solid tumor such as melanoma, head and neck, liver or kidney cancer. CDR3s include the opening cysteine and the closing phenylalanine or tryptophan. D genes are given only for firm matches. Where a row states a size, it is once, few, many or the class of an expanded clone; other rows omit it.

D	size	V	J	DNA	CDR3
TRBD1	-	TRBV7-9	TRBJ2-1	TGTGCCAGCAGCTTACTGGGACAGGCATACAATGAGCAGTTCTTC	CASSLLGQAYNEQFF
TRBD1	few	TRBV19	TRBJ2-4	TGTGCCAGTTCCTCCGGTCGGGACAGGGGGCGGGTGGCCAAAAACATTCAGTACTTC	CASSSGRDRGRVAKNIQYF
-	few	TRBV10-2	TRBJ1-5	TGCGCCGGAGGAGACCGCAATCAGCCCCAGCATTTT	CAGGDRNQPQHF
-	once	TRBV7-2	TRBJ2-1	TGTGCCAGCAGCTTCAGTCCTAGGGTTTCCTACAATGAGCAGTTCTTC	CASSFSPRVSYNEQFF
-	-	TRBV28	TRBJ2-7	TGTGCCAGCACAGAGGGTCCCGGGGCCTCCTACGAGCAGTACTTC	CASTEGPGASYEQYF
-	-	TRBV19	TRBJ2-6	TGTGCCAGTACCAGAACGACGGGGGCAGAGCTCGGAAGGGCCAACGTCCTGACTTTC	CASTRTTGAELGRANVLTF
-	few	TRBV5-1	TRBJ2-3	TGCGCCAGCAGACCCGGGACTGGGAACACAGATACGCAGTATTTT	CASRPGTGNTDTQYF
-	-	TRBV7-9	TRBJ1-6	TGTGCCAGCAGCTCCGTTAATTCACCCCTCCACTTT	CASSSVNSPLHF
-	-	TRBV30	TRBJ1-5	TGTGCCTGGAGCCGGACTGGGTGGGACTGGGTGGGCAATCAGCCCCAGCATTTT	CAWSRTGWDWVGNQPQHF
TRBD2	-	TRBV9	TRBJ2-1	TGTGCCAGCAGCGAACTAGCGGGAGGGCTCGATGAGCAGTTCTTC	CASSELAGGLDEQFF
-	-	TRBV9	TRBJ2-3	TGTGCCAGCAGCGTAGCGGCGGCCCGAGGCACAGATACGCAGTATTTT	CASSVAAARGTDTQYF
-	once	TRBV11-2	TRBJ1-4	TGTGCCAGCACCGCGAGGGCTAATGAAAAACTGTTTTTT	CASTARANEKLFF
-	-	TRBV11-3	TRBJ2-1	TGTGCCAGCAGCCGTAGGGGGGCCTACAATGAGCAGTTCTTC	CASSRRGAYNEQFF
TRBD1	-	TRBV6-9	TRBJ1-5	TGTGCCAGCAGTCGACAGGGAGAGCAACAGCCCCAGCATTTT	CASSRQGEQQPQHF
-	-	TRBV10-1	TRBJ1-5	TGCGCCAGCAGTGAGTTCGCTAATGGGCCCCAGCATTTT	CASSEFANGPQHF
-	-	TRBV5-6	TRBJ1-2	TGTGCCAGCAGCTTGGTGGGACAACTAATCTATGGCTACACCTTC	CASSLVGQLIYGYTF
TRBD1	-	TRBV9	TRBJ1-2	TGTGCCAGCAGCGGACAGGGGGCTTCCTATGGCTACACCTTC	CASSGQGASYGYTF
TRBD1	-	TRBV14	TRBJ2-6	TGTGCCAGCAGTCCCCGGACAGGCCCCAACGTCCTGACTTTC	CASSPRTGPNVLTF
-	-	TRBV7-6	TRBJ2-1	TGTGCCAGCAGCTTAGTGATCGGGTTTTGGAATGAGCAGTTCTTC	CASSLVIGFWNEQFF
TRBD2	few	TRBV5-3	TRBJ2-3	TGTGCCAGAAGCCCCCGCTTTGGGCTAGCGGCGTCGCCTCGAGGCACAGATACGCAGTATTTT	CARSPRFGLAASPRGTDTQYF
-	-	TRBV10-1	TRBJ2-7	TGCGCCACCAGACCCGGTACAGGCCCCTACGAGCAGTACTTC	CATRPGTGPYEQYF
TRBD2	once	TRBV29-1	TRBJ2-2	TGCAGCGTTGGCGGACTAGCAGGAGTCCCCGGGGAGCTGTTTTTT	CSVGGLAGVPGELFF
-	few	TRBV6-6	TRBJ2-2	TGTGCCAGCAGTACACGGACACAGCGGACCGGGGAGCTGTTTTTT	CASSTRTQRTGELFF
-	-	TRBV11-1	TRBJ1-5	TGTGCCAGCAGCCAAGGCGGGGGCAATCAGCCCCAGCATTTT	CASSQGGGNQPQHF
-	-	TRBV19	TRBJ2-5	TGTGCCAGTTCCGAGGGCGGACAAGAGACCCAGTACTTC	CASSEGGQETQYF